This passage covers 17 T cell receptor beta chains from one sample sequenced in a study of cytomegalovirus exposure and HLA in healthy donors. The PCR employed 60 Vbeta primers together with 13 Jbeta primers. Sequenced by immunoSEQ multiplex PCR; TCRdb stores in-frame clones only, minus some. The table lists 110,000 to 150,000 clones, about 79% of them singletons, with about 1.7% in the top ten. The sequenced sample consisted of PBMCs. All receptors come from a woman aged 25-40 years in good health and CMV-seronegative.

The chain uses TRBV5-1 and TRBJ1-4; 9 bases are a match to TRBD1. Germline CDR1 and CDR2: SGHRS and YFSETQ. The J segment lost 6 bases and the V segment lost 5 bases, leaving 8 bases of the junction unmatched. This CDR3 contains 15 residues. CDR3 bases: TGCGCCAGCAGGTTCACAGGGGGCGCGGATGAAAAACTGTTTTTT. It is translated as CASRFTGGADEKLFF.

The chain uses TRBV29-1 and TRBJ2-7; 11 bases are a match to TRBD1. CDR1 is SQVTM and CDR2 is ANQGSEA in the germline V gene. CDR3 length equals 13 residues. V gave up 7 bases and J gave up 2 bases; unmatched junction bases: 4. CDR3 in DNA: TGCAGCGGCAGGGGACAGGGGGCCTACGAGCAGTACTTC. Amino acid sequence: CSGRGQGAYEQYF.

The chain employs TRBV9 and TRBJ2-1; D call uncertain. V lost 5 bases and J lost 7, with 13 bases in between. The germline CDR1 and CDR2 sequences are SGDLS and YYNGEE. CDR3 size: 13 residues. The CDR3 here is CASSETDTNEQFF. The DNA of the CDR3 is TGTGCCAGCAGTGAAACCGACACAAATGAGCAGTTCTTC.

The V call is TRBV29-1, the J call TRBJ1-1; a weak D match, TRBD1 (5 bases). This CDR3 is 15 amino acids long. V lost 1 base and J lost 5, with 17 bases in between. Germline V gene sequence: CDR1 SQVTM, CDR2 ANQGSEA. CDR3 loop: CSVEVRGGMGTEAFF. The CDR3 DNA reads TGCAGCGTTGAAGTGAGGGGCGGGATGGGGACTGAAGCTTTCTTT.

The rearrangement joins TRBV5-6 to TRBJ2-7; 7 bases align to TRBD1. This CDR3 is built from 16 residues. J gave up 2 bases and V 4 bases, and 12 bases lay outside the gene matches. Germline values: CDR1 SGHDT, CDR2 YYEEEE. DNA of the CDR3: TGTGCCAGCAGCCTAGCCCCCGGGACAGATACCTACGAGCAGTACTTC. Its protein product is CASSLAPGTDTYEQYF.

The chain recombines TRBV5-6 with TRBJ2-7; TRBD1 aligns across 10 bases. CDR1 and CDR2 from the germline V gene are SGHDT and YYEEEE. The CDR3 sequence is 16 residues long. The V gene end was trimmed by 2 bases and the J gene end by 3 bases; junction bases not matched to a gene: 8. CDR3 loop: CASSFMTGGVSYEQYF. The CDR3 region has the DNA TGTGCCAGCAGCTTTATGACAGGGGGCGTCAGCTACGAGCAGTACTTC.

The chain couples TRBV7-8 to TRBJ2-1; 12 bases agree with TRBD2. This CDR3 has 15 residues. With 5 bases clipped from V and 5 bases from J, the junction kept 4 bases outside the gene matches. Per the germline V gene, CDR1 is SGHVS and CDR2 is FQNEAQ. This CDR3 is CASSVTSGGNNEQFF. CDR3 bases: TGTGCCAGCAGCGTGACTAGCGGGGGAAACAATGAGCAGTTCTTC.

This clone has more than one count but fewer than ten. This sequence joins TRBV4-1 and TRBJ2-7; TRBD1 aligns across 10 bases. This CDR3 has 15 amino acids. Per germline, CDR1 MGHRA and CDR2 YSYEKL. V lost 4 bases, J lost 7 bases, and 10 bases stayed unmatched. The CDR3: CASSLTLDRGKEQYF. The CDR3 nucleotides are TGCGCCAGCAGCCTTACGTTGGACAGGGGGAAGGAGCAGTACTTC.

J is TRBJ1-2 and V is TRBV6-1; D is perhaps TRBD1 (6 bases). Germline CDR1 MNHNS, CDR2 SASEGT. V lost 1 base and J lost 4, with 10 bases in between. This CDR3 has 14 residues. The CDR3 loop reads CASSEVTGSYGYTF. In DNA form, the CDR3 reads TGTGCCAGCAGTGAAGTCACAGGGAGCTATGGCTACACCTTC.

This clone was detected once. The gene calls are TRBV29-1 and TRBJ2-1; D is possibly TRBD1 (6 bases). V lost 3 bases, J lost 6 bases, and 9 bases lay in between. The CDR3 is made up of 12 amino acids. Germline loops: CDR1 SQVTM, CDR2 ANQGSEA. CDR3 bases: TGCAGCGTTGATGCAGGGGTCAATGAGCAGTTCTTC. This sequence encodes CSVDAGVNEQFF.

This clone has a handful of counts. V gene TRBV4-2 combines with J gene TRBJ2-7; weak D call: TRBD2 (5 bases). Trimming took off 1 base at V and 3 bases at J, with 13 bases between the two ends. Germline CDR1 reads LGHNA; CDR2 reads YNFKEQ. The CDR3 extends over 15 amino acids. CDR3 nucleotide sequence: TGTGCCAGCAGCCAAGGGGAAACGGGGAGCTACGAGCAGTACTTC. It is translated as CASSQGETGSYEQYF.

The chain is built from TRBV6-1 and TRBJ1-1, with D maybe TRBD1 (5 bases). There are 15 residues in the CDR3. Germline assignment: CDR1 MNHNS and CDR2 SASEGT. V dropped 0 bases and J dropped 1 base, with 9 bases sitting between them. In DNA form, the CDR3 reads TGTGCCAGCAGTGAAGCGCTTGGGGCGAACACTGAAGCTTTCTTT. This encodes CASSEALGANTEAFF.

The table lists this clone with a few counts. The rearrangement joins TRBV2 to TRBJ1-2, with 9 bases lining up with TRBD1. Germline CDR1 and CDR2: SNHLY and FYNNEI. The V and J ends lost 5 bases and 7 bases, in that order; junction bases with no gene match: 8. There are 14 residues in the CDR3. CDR3 amino acids: CASSQTGTGTGYTF. The CDR3 nucleotides are TGTGCCAGCAGTCAAACTGGGACAGGGACTGGCTACACCTTC. Full variable domain (outside the CDR3, taken from reference TRBV2 and TRBJ1-2): EPEVTQTPSHQVTQMGQEVILRCVPISNHLYFYWYRQILGQKVEFLVSFYNNEISEKSEIFDDQFSVERPDGSNFTLKIRSTKLEDSAMYFCASSQTGTGTGYTFGSGTRLTVV.

The chain combines TRBV27 with TRBJ1-1; 9 nucleotides agree with TRBD1. This CDR3 is 15 amino acids long. J was trimmed by 0 bases and V by 6 bases; bases with no gene match: 5. Looked up from germline, CDR1 is MNHEY and CDR2 is SMNVEV (reference sequence). CDR3 in DNA: TGTGCCAGCAGGCTACAGGGGGCTTTGAACACTGAAGCTTTCTTT. It translates to CASRLQGALNTEAFF.

CDR3 nucleotide sequence: TGTGCCAGCAGCCCCGAACAGGGATCCCTATATGGCTACACCTTC. This sequence encodes CASSPEQGSLYGYTF. The gene calls are TRBV7-3 and TRBJ1-2, with D maybe TRBD1 (6 bases). The germline V and J ends were trimmed by 5 bases and 5 bases, with 18 bases remaining between them. The CDR3 is made up of 15 amino acids. Per the germline V gene, CDR1 is SGHTA and CDR2 is FQGTGA.

V gene TRBV6-5 combines with J gene TRBJ2-3, with D hard to call. From germline, CDR1 is MNHEY and CDR2 SVGAGI. V lost 6 bases and J lost 0, with 13 bases in between. The CDR3 is 15 amino acids. The DNA of the CDR3 is TGTGCCAGCAGCCGCACTACGTTAAGCACAGATACGCAGTATTTT. It specifies CASSRTTLSTDTQYF.

The CDR3 coding sequence is TGTGCCAGCAGCGTTGACAGGGGGCAAGGGGGCTACACCTTC. This encodes CASSVDRGQGGYTF. The chain links TRBV9 to TRBJ1-2; 10 nucleotides line up with TRBD1. With 2 bases clipped from V and 8 bases from J, the junction kept 6 bases outside the gene matches. This CDR3 has 14 amino acids. CDR1 and CDR2 (germline): SGDLS, YYNGEE.